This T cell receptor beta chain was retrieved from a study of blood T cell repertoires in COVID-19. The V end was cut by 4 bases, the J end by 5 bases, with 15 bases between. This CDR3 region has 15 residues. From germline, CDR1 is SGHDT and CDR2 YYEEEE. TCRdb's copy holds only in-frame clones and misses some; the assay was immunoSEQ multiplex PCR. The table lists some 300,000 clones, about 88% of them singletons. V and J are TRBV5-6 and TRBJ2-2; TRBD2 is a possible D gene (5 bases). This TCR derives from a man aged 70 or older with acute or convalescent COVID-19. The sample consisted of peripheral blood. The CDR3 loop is CASSADFGSTGELFF. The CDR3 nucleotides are TGTGCCAGCAGCGCGGACTTTGGGTCGACCGGGGAGCTGTTTTTT.